Ten or more counts support the clone carrying this TCR beta chain. The entry originates in a study of early T cells in non-severe SARS-CoV-2 infection. Across the whole study: Bulk RNA from unsorted whole blood was sequenced; chains were unpaired.

V gave up 6 bases and J gave up 5 bases; unmatched junction bases: 1. This CDR3 has 13 amino acids. From the 5' RACE reads, TCRdb called clonotypes with MiXCR, one entry per CDR3 protein. The profile shows 48,000 or so distinct CDR3 sequences, 6.2% of them singletons. The sequence derives from an adult who was a healthcare worker with PCR-confirmed SARS-CoV-2 infection or an uninfected control (not recorded which). Sequenced here: whole blood, sampled at baseline. The chain carries TRBV12-3 or TRBV12-4 and TRBJ1-5; 10 bases agree with TRBD1. CDR3 coding DNA: TGTGCCAGCAGGGGGACAGGGGATCAGCCCCAGCATTTT. This sequence encodes CASRGTGDQPQHF.